One and the same sample provided the 3 T cell receptor beta chains below, sequenced in a study of cytomegalovirus exposure and HLA in healthy donors. The PCR contained 60 Vbeta and 13 Jbeta primers. Some clones are missing from TCRdb's copy, which holds only in-frame ones; the method was immunoSEQ multiplex PCR. The sample table includes about 160,000 clones. Sequenced: PBMCs. Receptor source: a woman aged 60-75 years in good health and CMV-seronegative.

This chain links TRBV28 with TRBJ1-2; D is perhaps TRBD1 (5 bases). The V end was cut by 7 bases, the J end by 7 bases, with 22 bases between. This CDR3 has 15 amino acids. The germline V gene encodes CDR1 MDHEN and CDR2 SYDVKM. The CDR3 loop reads CASTLRRGRTSGYTF. The CDR3 DNA sequence: TGTGCCAGCACCCTTCGAAGGGGAAGGACTAGTGGCTACACCTTC.

J is TRBJ2-5 and V is TRBV7-2, with 12 bases matching TRBD2. CDR1 and CDR2 from the germline V gene are SGHTA and FQGNSA. Trimming cost V 7 bases and J 9 bases; bases outside gene matches: 9. The CDR3 totals 14 residues. The CDR3 loop is CASTNRASGGAQYF. Here the CDR3 DNA reads TGTGCCAGCACCAATCGGGCTAGCGGGGGGGCCCAGTACTTC.

V usage is TRBV6-5 and J usage is TRBJ2-3; D perhaps matches TRBD2 (6 bases). The CDR3 totals 15 residues. Germline V gene lookup returns CDR1 MNHEY and CDR2 SVGAGI. Trimming took 3 bases from V and 4 from J, leaving 14 bases between them. The CDR3 sequence is CASSYSGAFSDTQYF. The CDR3 DNA reads TGTGCCAGCAGTTATTCGGGAGCTTTTTCAGATACGCAGTATTTT.